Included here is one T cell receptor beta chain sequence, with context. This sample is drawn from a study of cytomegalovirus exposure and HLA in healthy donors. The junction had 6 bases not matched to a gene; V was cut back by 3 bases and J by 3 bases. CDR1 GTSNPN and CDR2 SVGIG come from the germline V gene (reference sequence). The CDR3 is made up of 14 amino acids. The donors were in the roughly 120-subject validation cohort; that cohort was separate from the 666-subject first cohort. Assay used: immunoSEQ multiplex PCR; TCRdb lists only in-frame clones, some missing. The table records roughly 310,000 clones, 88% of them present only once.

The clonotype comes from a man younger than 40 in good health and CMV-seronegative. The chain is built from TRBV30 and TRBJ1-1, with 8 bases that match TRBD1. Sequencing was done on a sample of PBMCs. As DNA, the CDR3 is TGTGCCTGGAGCCATGGACAGGGACACACTGAAGCTTTCTTT. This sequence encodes CAWSHGQGHTEAFF.